This T cell receptor beta chain originates from a study of cytomegalovirus exposure and HLA in healthy donors. Study-wide findings and caveats: Rarity characterized most TCR sequences, yet some public TCRs appeared in many donors.

The primer mix had 60 Vbeta and 13 Jbeta primers. Sequencing used immunoSEQ multiplex PCR; TCRdb keeps in-frame clones, though not all of them. The table lists about 180,000 clones, over 65% of them singletons, with around 1.6% in the top ten. A note on this clone: Its antigen is as yet unknown.

Trimming at V came to 5 bases and at J to 5 bases, leaving 15 bases not matched to a gene. CDR1 and CDR2 from the germline V gene are SEHNR and FQNEAQ (reference sequence). The CDR3 is made up of 17 amino acids. The genes are TRBV7-9 and TRBJ1-1; 9 bases fit TRBD1. The clonotype was recovered from a man between 18 and 35 years old in good health and CMV-seronegative. The specimen sequenced was PBMCs. The CDR3 sequence: CASSGTKPGTGTTEAFF. The CDR3 DNA sequence: TGTGCCAGCAGCGGCACAAAGCCCGGGACAGGGACGACTGAAGCTTTCTTT.